Listed here are 29 T cell receptor beta chains from one sample, sequenced in a study of shared clonotypes between healthy human individuals (dated by TCRdb to the early 2020s). Receptor amplification or capture employed the immunoSEQ multiplex PCR assay. TCRdb limited this immuneACCESS table to in-frame rearrangements with V and J called. A share of clones is missing; checked studies link under half to unresolved V genes, and the rest is unexplained. Within this sample are around 940,000 clones, with approximately 80% of them counted one time only. The ten largest account for around 1.4% of the sample. Sequences were obtained from memory CD4+ T cells sorted from blood. Taken with the paper, the label for cell subset or site translates to: CD45RA-negative fraction. Every receptor here comes from a man younger than 30 in good health.

This chain uses TRBV30 with TRBJ1-6; no clear D gene. The CDR3 has 13 residues. V gave up 8 bases and J gave up 3 bases, with 11 bases separating them. Germline V gene sequence: CDR1 GTSNPN, CDR2 SVGIG (reference sequence). CDR3 in amino acids: CALSGSYNSPLHF. The CDR3 DNA follows: TGTGCCCTGAGCGGCAGCTATAATTCACCCCTCCACTTT.

As regards this clone: Other nucleotide sequences from this sample produce the same CDR3. The chain recombines TRBV28 with TRBJ2-2; D remains ambiguous. The germline gives CDR1 MDHEN, CDR2 SYDVKM. The V gene lost 7 bases and the J gene lost 1 base, with 4 bases spanning the gap. The CDR3 has 12 residues. CDR3: CASNRNTGELFF. CDR3 coding DNA: TGTGCCAGCAACCGGAACACCGGGGAGCTGTTTTTT.

The chain employs TRBV2 and TRBJ1-2, with 7 bases that match TRBD1. The CDR3 spans 14 residues. Germline V gene data show CDR1 as SNHLY and CDR2 as FYNNEI. V lost 6 bases to trimming and J lost 4 bases; unmatched junction nucleotides: 8. CDR3 amino acids: CASSTGASSYGYTF. The CDR3 DNA follows: TGTGCCAGCAGCACAGGGGCATCCTCCTATGGCTACACCTTC.

Concerning this clone: The same CDR3 is also encoded by other DNA sequences in this sample. The chain combines TRBV30 with TRBJ1-2; no definite D call. This CDR3 spans 11 amino acids. Trimming took off 1 base at V and 2 bases at J, with 2 bases between the two ends. Germline CDR1 GTSNPN, CDR2 SVGIG (reference sequence). The CDR3 loop is CAWSENYGYTF. DNA for the CDR3: TGTGCCTGGAGTGAAAACTATGGCTACACCTTC. Combining the CDR3 with reference TRBV30 and TRBJ1-2 gives the whole variable domain SQTIHQWPATLVQPVGSPLSLECTVEGTSNPNLYWYRQAAGRGLQLLFYSVGIGQISSEVPQNLSASRPQDRQFILSSKKLLLSDSGFYLCAWSENYGYTFGSGTRLTVV.

The V and J genes are TRBV7-9 and TRBJ1-1, with D hard to call. The V end lost 3 bases, the J end lost 3 bases, and 8 bases lay between the germline ends. CDR3 length equals 13 residues. Looked up from germline, CDR1 is SEHNR and CDR2 is FQNEAQ (reference sequence). DNA for the CDR3: TGTGCCAGCAGCTTTAGGCAGGACACTGAAGCTTTCTTT. Translation gives CASSFRQDTEAFF.

The chain links TRBV10-3 to TRBJ2-7, with TRBD2 as a possible D gene (6 bases). The CDR3 length is 14 residues. V was shortened by 6 bases and J by 0 bases, with 12 bases between the two germline ends. The germline gives CDR1 ENHRY, CDR2 SYGVKD. The CDR3 is CAIRIGGSSYEQYF. The CDR3 coding sequence is TGTGCCATCAGGATTGGGGGGAGCTCCTACGAGCAGTACTTC.

The rearrangement links TRBV6-1 to TRBJ1-5; D perhaps matches TRBD1 (6 bases). Looked up from germline, CDR1 is MNHNS and CDR2 is SASEGT. Deletions cut 1 base from V and 6 bases from J, with 13 bases between. This CDR3 contains 15 residues. The CDR3, as DNA: TGTGCCAGCAGTGAAGAAACAGGGCTAGGTCAGCCCCAGCATTTT. Its protein product is CASSEETGLGQPQHF.

The gene calls are TRBV2 and TRBJ2-7; 7 bases map to TRBD2. Trimming removed 6 bases from V and 3 bases from J; junction bases left unmatched: 8. The germline V gene encodes CDR1 SNHLY and CDR2 FYNNEI. This CDR3 contains 14 residues. The CDR3 loop reads CASSGLDTFYEQYF. For the CDR3, the DNA is TGTGCCAGCAGCGGACTAGATACCTTCTACGAGCAGTACTTC.

The genes are TRBV5-1 and TRBJ1-3; no definite D call. With 4 bases removed from V and 4 bases from J, the gap between germline ends came to 6 bases. CDR1 and CDR2 from the germline V gene are SGHRS and YFSETQ. The CDR3 totals 12 residues. The CDR3 region is CASSISGNTIYF. The CDR3 DNA reads as TGCGCCAGCAGCATATCAGGAAACACCATATATTTT.

The chain links TRBV4-3 to TRBJ2-2, with 11 bases fitting TRBD2. The V segment lost 5 bases and the J segment 2 bases; nucleotides outside the gene matches: 4. Germline CDR1 reads LGHNA; CDR2 reads YSLEER. The CDR3 contains 16 residues. CDR3 loop: CASSARLAGNTGELFF. Here the CDR3 DNA reads TGCGCCAGCAGCGCTCGACTAGCGGGAAACACCGGGGAGCTGTTTTTT.

This clone was seen more than once but under ten times. The CDR3 spells CASSPQREKPYEQYF. DNA for the CDR3: TGTGCCAGCAGCCCACAGCGGGAGAAGCCCTACGAGCAGTACTTC. This chain joins TRBV7-6 and TRBJ2-7; 8 nucleotides line up with TRBD2. The CDR3 loop spans 15 amino acids. Germline CDR1 reads SGHVS; CDR2 reads FNYEAQ. The V gene end was trimmed by 5 bases and the J gene end by 2 bases; junction bases not matched to a gene: 8.

This chain joins TRBV10-2 and TRBJ1-2, with TRBD1 as a possible D gene (6 bases). This CDR3 region has 16 residues. Germline V gene data show CDR1 as WSHSY and CDR2 as SAAADI. The ends were cut back, 6 bases at V and 3 bases at J, with 20 bases in the middle. The CDR3, as DNA: TGCGCCAGCAGCGAATACCCCCGGAGGGGGGACTATGGCTACACCTTC. Translated, it gives CASSEYPRRGDYGYTF.

V and J are TRBV5-8 and TRBJ2-7, with unresolved D. The germline V gene has CDR1 SGHTS and CDR2 YDEGEE. This CDR3 is built from 10 residues. Trimming stripped 2 bases from V and 7 bases from J, with 4 bases between. The CDR3 loop is CASSLREQYF. CDR3 DNA sequence: TGTGCCAGCAGCTTAAGGGAGCAGTACTTC.

This clone was seen ten or more times. Distinct nucleotide sequences in the sample also encode this CDR3. The J gene is TRBJ1-2, the V gene TRBV18, with TRBD1 matching 9 bases. Germline V lookup: CDR1 KGHSH, CDR2 LQKENI. The V and J ends lost 3 bases and 8 bases, in that order; junction bases with no gene match: 4. The CDR3 has 13 residues. This CDR3 is CASSPRTGDGYTF. CDR3 nucleotide sequence: TGTGCCAGCTCACCGCGGACAGGGGACGGCTACACCTTC.

This clone was seen a handful of times. V is TRBV30 and J is TRBJ2-2, with TRBD1 as a possible D gene (6 bases). Germline V CDR1 and CDR2: GTSNPN, SVGIG (reference sequence). This CDR3 is 14 amino acids long. Between the trimmed V and J ends, which lost 7 bases and 4 bases, there was a span of 16 bases. The CDR3 DNA reads as TGTGCCTTAAGGGGCAGGGGCTTCACCGGGGAGCTGTTTTTT. It yields the protein CALRGRGFTGELFF.

The chain joins TRBV2 to TRBJ2-7; no clear D. Trimming removed 0 bases at V and 0 bases at J, with 6 bases between. The CDR3 is made up of 14 amino acids. Germline V gives CDR1 SNHLY, CDR2 FYNNEI. CDR3 coding DNA: TGTGCCAGCAGTGAAGCCAGTTTCTCCTACGAGCAGTACTTC. It translates to CASSEASFSYEQYF.

The rearrangement uses TRBV2 and TRBJ1-4, with 8 positions matching TRBD1. Trimming at V came to 8 bases and at J to 8 bases, leaving 10 bases not matched to a gene. This CDR3 is 14 amino acids long. CDR1 and CDR2 from the germline V gene are SNHLY and FYNNEI. CDR3 sequence: CASHRQGIGEKLFF. The CDR3 DNA sequence: TGTGCCAGCCACCGACAGGGGATAGGCGAAAAACTGTTTTTT.

The CDR3 loop reads CAWREQGNYGYTF. Here the CDR3 DNA reads TGTGCCTGGAGGGAACAGGGTAACTATGGCTACACCTTC. J is TRBJ1-2 and V is TRBV30, with D possibly matching TRBD1 (6 bases). The length of the CDR3 is 13 residues. The germline gives CDR1 GTSNPN, CDR2 SVGIG (reference sequence). V lost 3 bases and J 1 base, leaving 9 bases between the germline ends.

J is TRBJ1-6 and V is TRBV10-3; 7 bases align to TRBD1. Losses at the gene ends were 6 bases for V and 11 bases for J; bases not matched to a gene: 10. Looked up from germline, CDR1 is ENHRY and CDR2 is SYGVKD. The CDR3 has 14 residues. The CDR3 nucleotides read TGTGCCATCAGCTACGGACAGGCCACGCCACCCCTCCACTTT. It yields the protein CAISYGQATPPLHF.

This clone was observed many times. This rearrangement joins TRBV18 to TRBJ1-6; 8 bases fit TRBD1. Germline V lookup: CDR1 KGHSH, CDR2 LQKENI. This CDR3 has 16 amino acids. V lost 5 bases and J lost 7; bases outside the gene matches: 10. In DNA, the CDR3 is TGTGCCAGCTCAACAACCGGGACAGGAGAAAATTCACCCCTCCACTTT. It specifies CASSTTGTGENSPLHF.

The J gene is TRBJ1-4, the V gene TRBV7-8; D may be TRBD1 (5 bases). Germline V gene data show CDR1 as SGHVS and CDR2 as FQNEAQ. V shed 5 bases and J shed 6 bases, with 13 bases lying between them. CDR3 length: 14 amino acids. In nucleotides, the CDR3 is TGTGCCAGCAGCCAACGCCGGGGGGATGAAAAACTGTTTTTT. The encoded protein is CASSQRRGDEKLFF. Supplemented by reference TRBV7-8 and TRBJ1-4, the full variable domain reads GAGVSQSPRYKVAKRGQDVALRCDPISGHVSLFWYQQALGQGPEFLTYFQNEAQLDKSGLPSDRFFAERPEGSVSTLKIQRTQQEDSAVYLCASSQRRGDEKLFFGSGTQLSVL.

Points on this clone: This sample also contains other DNA sequences that code for the same CDR3. The chain recombines TRBV5-1 with TRBJ2-5; 7 nucleotides line up with TRBD2. The V and J ends lost 2 bases and 4 bases, in that order; junction bases with no gene match: 2. Germline values: CDR1 SGHRS, CDR2 YFSETQ. The CDR3 has 13 amino acids. The CDR3 DNA sequence: TGCGCCAGCAGCTTCTCGGGGGGAGAGACCCAGTACTTC. Amino acid sequence: CASSFSGGETQYF.

This chain uses TRBV6-1 with TRBJ2-2; 8 nucleotides match TRBD2. The ends lost 2 bases at V and 5 bases at J; junction bases unmatched: 7. Germline lookup yields CDR1 MNHNS and CDR2 SASEGT. The CDR3 length is 16 residues. CDR3 in DNA: TGTGCCAGCAGTGAACGGGGGGGAGGAGGTACCGGGGAGCTGTTTTTT. Its translation: CASSERGGGGTGELFF.

On this clone: At the DNA level, this CDR3 is encoded by other sequences in the same sample as well. The V gene is TRBV10-3, the J gene TRBJ1-2; D gene unclear. CDR1 and CDR2 (germline): ENHRY, SYGVKD. CDR3 length equals 13 residues. Trimming cost V 3 bases and J 2 bases, with 7 bases left between them. The CDR3 protein is CAISEAGNYGYTF. The CDR3, as DNA: TGTGCCATCAGTGAAGCCGGGAACTATGGCTACACCTTC.

Concerning this clone itself: This likely reflects a read error, since a far larger clone is one base away. The CDR3 is CASSAKNIQYF. The CDR3 DNA is TGTGCCAGCAGCGCCAAAAACATTCAGTACTTC. The chain couples TRBV6-5 to TRBJ2-4; D gene ambiguous. The germline V and J ends were trimmed by 6 bases and 1 base, with 1 base remaining between them. Germline V gene data show CDR1 as MNHEY and CDR2 as SVGAGI. The CDR3 spans 11 residues.

V gene TRBV7-2 combines with J gene TRBJ1-5, with D unclear. The CDR3 spans 15 residues. Between the trimmed V and J ends, which lost 2 bases and 0 bases, there was a span of 8 bases. Germline V gene data show CDR1 as SGHTA and CDR2 as FQGNSA. The chain's CDR3 is CASSLLSDSNQPQHF. CDR3 nucleotide sequence: TGTGCCAGCAGCTTATTATCAGATAGCAATCAGCCCCAGCATTTT.

The chain joins TRBV6-1 to TRBJ2-6, with D unresolved. V lost 4 bases and J lost 4, with 8 bases in between. CDR3 length equals 14 residues. CDR1 and CDR2 from the germline V gene are MNHNS and SASEGT. The CDR3 region is CASSVGFGANVLTF. Written as DNA, the CDR3 is TGTGCCAGCAGTGTGGGATTCGGGGCCAACGTCCTGACTTTC.

This clone was recorded only once. J is TRBJ1-2 and V is TRBV30, with TRBD1 identical over 9 bases. From germline, CDR1 is GTSNPN and CDR2 SVGIG (reference sequence). The CDR3 runs to 13 residues. The V gene end was trimmed by 5 bases and the J gene end by 2 bases; junction bases not matched to a gene: 3. The CDR3 region is CAWGTGMNYGYTF. CDR3 in DNA: TGTGCCTGGGGGACAGGGATGAACTATGGCTACACCTTC.

This sequence joins TRBV28 and TRBJ2-1, with TRBD1 as a possible D gene (6 bases). V gave up 6 bases and J gave up 0 bases, with 12 bases separating them. This CDR3 region has 15 residues. CDR1 and CDR2 from the germline V gene are MDHEN and SYDVKM. CDR3 nucleotides: TGTGCCAGCAGCAAAAGGGGGACCTCCTACAATGAGCAGTTCTTC. Translation: CASSKRGTSYNEQFF.